Listed here are 3 T cell receptor beta chains from one sample, sequenced in a study of response to subunit inactivated influenza vaccine. MiXCR was run by TCRdb on the RT-PCR reads, yielding one entry per CDR3 protein. Among some 480,000 distinct CDR3 sequences listed, over 9.5% were seen once. This specimen consisted of PBMCs from blood, obtained 40 to 50 days after vaccination. Source of these receptors: a man in his fifties or sixties who received an inactivated influenza vaccine.

In its sample, this clonotype was seen many times. CDR3 sequence: CASSLVGTGPLQVIYEQYF. The CDR3 nucleotides read TGTGCCAGCAGCTTGGTAGGGACAGGGCCCCTTCAAGTAATCTACGAGCAGTACTTC. The rearrangement links TRBV5-4 to TRBJ2-7; 9 bases match TRBD1. The CDR3 is made up of 19 amino acids. V gave up 0 bases and J gave up 3 bases; unmatched junction bases: 16. The germline gives CDR1 SGHNT, CDR2 YYREEE (reference sequence).

This clonotype was observed many times. The rearrangement uses TRBV7-6 and TRBJ2-1; 9 bases align to TRBD2. The CDR3 extends over 16 amino acids. The germline CDR1 and CDR2 sequences are SGHVS and FNYEAQ. J was trimmed by 6 bases and V by 1 base; bases with no gene match: 7. DNA of the CDR3: TGTGCCAGCAGCTTAGGGTCGCCTAGCGGGATCAATGAGCAGTTCTTC. The encoded protein is CASSLGSPSGINEQFF.

This clonotype has just a few counts. The J gene is TRBJ2-1, the V gene TRBV29-1; D remains unclear. The CDR3 has 12 amino acids. Germline V gives CDR1 SQVTM, CDR2 ANQGSEA. V was trimmed by 4 bases and J by 4 bases, leaving 8 bases between them. CDR3 sequence: CSVADPYNEQFF. Here the CDR3 DNA reads TGCAGCGTTGCTGATCCGTACAATGAGCAGTTCTTC.